The 16 T cell receptor beta chains below all came from one sample that was sequenced in a study of metastatic and nonmetastatic thyroid tumors. Each patient came to thyroid surgery without any prior treatment (of any kind). With MiXCR, TCRdb reprocessed the PCR reads. The sample lists some 28,000 clones; 20% were seen once. Specimen: blood. The source of these receptors is a female donor with papillary thyroid cancer or a benign thyroid nodule (not recorded which). Some clones in this sample may be carry-over from other donors' samples.

This clone was seen ten or more times. The chain has TRBV7-9 and TRBJ1-1; TRBD1 agrees at 10 bases. J gave up 7 bases and V 5 bases, and 4 bases lay outside the gene matches. Germline V CDR1 and CDR2: SEHNR, FQNEAQ (reference sequence). The CDR3 has 13 residues. The CDR3 reads CASSPGTGVEAFF. CDR3 DNA: TGTGCCAGCAGCCCAGGGACAGGGGTTGAAGCTTTCTTT.

This clone was picked up many times. The chain has TRBV24-1 and TRBJ1-1, with 8 bases identical to TRBD1. Germline CDR1 KGHDR, CDR2 SFDVKD. There are 15 residues in the CDR3. Trimming took 3 bases from V and 5 from J; bases not matched to a gene: 7. In nucleotides, the CDR3 is TGTGCCACCAGTGATGCTTCAGGGGGCGAAACTGAAGCTTTCTTT. Translation gives CATSDASGGETEAFF.

This clone was seen many times. The V and J genes are TRBV20-1 and TRBJ2-1, with D tentatively TRBD2 (7 bases). This CDR3 has 15 amino acids. Germline V gene data show CDR1 as DFQATT and CDR2 as SNEGSKA (reference sequence). V shed 6 bases and J shed 8 bases, with 23 bases lying between them. CDR3 sequence reads: CSATGRGVAFDEQFF. Here the CDR3 DNA reads TGCAGTGCCACAGGGAGGGGAGTGGCTTTCGATGAGCAGTTCTTC.

This clone appeared a few times. V and J are TRBV28 and TRBJ2-5; D may be TRBD2 (5 bases). Per germline, CDR1 MDHEN and CDR2 SYDVKM. Trimming cost V 6 bases and J 9 bases, with 26 bases left between them. The CDR3 loop spans 16 amino acids. CDR3 in amino acids: CASSTSGGFSLEAQYF. The DNA of the CDR3 is TGTGCCAGCAGCACGAGCGGAGGCTTCAGTTTGGAGGCCCAGTACTTC.

This chain uses TRBV5-1 with TRBJ2-2, with TRBD1 matching 9 bases. Germline V gene lookup returns CDR1 SGHRS and CDR2 YFSETQ. The length of the CDR3 is 15 residues. J lost 5 bases, V lost 3 bases, and 5 bases had no gene match. CDR3: CASSYRDRDTGELFF. The DNA for the CDR3 is TGCGCCAGCAGCTACCGGGACAGGGATACCGGGGAGCTGTTTTTT.

Worth noting for this clone: The missing conserved phenylalanine or tryptophan at the end of this CDR3 makes a read error likely. The rearrangement links TRBV6-1 to TRBJ1-2, with no clear D. V lost 6 bases, J lost 4 bases, and 12 bases lay in between. Per the germline V gene, CDR1 is MNHNS and CDR2 is SASEGT. The CDR3 contains 13 residues. The CDR3 DNA reads as TGTGCCAGCAGCCCCCGGCCTAGCTATGGCTACACCTCC. It encodes CASSPRPSYGYTS.

This clone appeared a few times. Possible read error: a much larger clone is one base away. Other nucleotide sequences in the sample specify the same CDR3. The chain links TRBV27 to TRBJ2-3; D remains unclear. Trimming removed 3 bases at V and 6 bases at J, with 13 bases between. CDR3 length: 14 residues. The germline gives CDR1 MNHEY, CDR2 SMNVEV (reference sequence). The CDR3 sequence: CASSFANIADTQYF. Here the CDR3 DNA reads TGTGCCAGCAGTTTTGCCAACATTGCGGATACGCAGTATTTT.

In this sample, this clone is medium-sized. The chain carries TRBV28 and TRBJ2-1; D is unresolved. Trimming took off 1 base at V and 6 bases at J, with 13 bases between the two ends. Germline loops: CDR1 MDHEN, CDR2 SYDVKM. The CDR3 has 15 amino acids. The DNA of the CDR3 is TGTGCCAGCAGTTTATACTCGGGCAGTTCCAATGAGCAGTTCTTC. It yields the protein CASSLYSGSSNEQFF.

This chain uses TRBV7-8 with TRBJ2-7, with TRBD1 matching 8 bases. There are 15 residues in the CDR3. From germline, CDR1 is SGHVS and CDR2 FQNEAQ. After removal of 4 bases from V and 7 bases from J, the junction contained 12 bases not matched to a gene. The DNA of the CDR3 is TGTGCCAGCAGCTCGACTTGGCGGACAGGGAAAGAGCAGTACTTC. Translation: CASSSTWRTGKEQYF.

This clone was found many times. V usage is TRBV20-1 and J usage is TRBJ1-3, with D possibly being TRBD1 (5 bases). The V end was cut by 0 bases, the J end by 0 bases, with 12 bases between. This CDR3 comprises 16 residues. Germline assignment: CDR1 DFQATT and CDR2 SNEGSKA (reference sequence). The chain's CDR3 is CSARERGRGSGNTIYF. CDR3 nucleotides: TGCAGTGCTAGAGAGCGGGGGAGAGGCTCTGGAAACACCATATATTTT.

Turning to this clone: Germline and junction disagree at one end, which may indicate a read error. Other DNA sequences of this sample code for an identical CDR3. The gene calls are TRBV11-3 and TRBJ1-1; TRBD1 matches at 8 bases. CDR3 length: 15 residues. Germline values: CDR1 SGHNT, CDR2 YENEEA. The CDR3 protein is CASSLRQGMNTEAFF. The CDR3 DNA is TGCGCCAGCAGCCTAAGACAGGGGATGAACACTGAAGCTTTCTTT.

The sample holds many counts of this clone. The chain joins TRBV20-1 to TRBJ1-5; D is possibly TRBD1 (6 bases). Looked up from germline, CDR1 is DFQATT and CDR2 is SNEGSKA (reference sequence). Trimming shortened V by 5 bases and J by 0 bases, and 14 bases separated the two germline ends. The CDR3 totals 15 residues. CDR3 region: CSAARQADSNQPQHF. As DNA, the CDR3 is TGCAGTGCTGCGAGACAGGCAGATAGCAATCAGCCCCAGCATTTT.

This clone came up a few times. The rearrangement links TRBV28 to TRBJ1-5; D unresolved. Germline CDR1 is MDHEN and CDR2 is SYDVKM. The V end was cut by 2 bases, the J end by 4 bases, with 24 bases between. The CDR3 extends over 19 amino acids. The CDR3 region is CASSLPSYIGEGSNQPQHF. The DNA for the CDR3 is TGTGCCAGCAGTTTACCCTCCTATATCGGTGAGGGCTCTAATCAGCCCCAGCATTTT.

V gene TRBV20-1 combines with J gene TRBJ2-1; 10 bases are shared with TRBD2. This CDR3 is 14 amino acids long. The V gene end was trimmed by 4 bases and the J gene end by 3 bases; junction bases not matched to a gene: 3. CDR1 and CDR2 (germline): DFQATT, SNEGSKA (reference sequence). CDR3 protein: CSAKGLAYYNEQFF. CDR3 DNA sequence: TGCAGTGCTAAGGGACTAGCGTACTACAATGAGCAGTTCTTC.

The J gene is TRBJ1-6, the V gene TRBV5-1; 8 bases are shared with TRBD1. Per germline, CDR1 SGHRS and CDR2 YFSETQ. V was pared by 0 bases and J by 9 bases, with 14 bases of the junction left unmatched. The CDR3 covers 18 residues. CDR3 sequence: CASSLGTGQGYNSSPLHF. CDR3 bases: TGCGCCAGCAGCTTGGGGACAGGGCAAGGGTACAACAGTTCACCCCTCCACTTT.

This sequence joins TRBV5-8 and TRBJ2-2, with TRBD1 identical over 10 bases. The CDR3 has 16 residues. Germline CDR1 SGHTS, CDR2 YDEGEE. V shed 2 bases and J 1 base; nucleotides not matched to a gene: 2. The CDR3 region has the DNA TGTGCCAGCAGCTTTTGGACAGGGGGGAACACCGGGGAGCTGTTTTTT. It yields the protein CASSFWTGGNTGELFF.